The present T cell receptor (beta chain) was sequenced within a study of somatic mutations in cytotoxic T cells in rheumatoid arthritis. TCRdb keeps only in-frame clones here, not all; method: immunoSEQ multiplex PCR. The table lists about 10,000 clones, approximately 80% of them singletons. This clone was seen only a few times. This receptor was obtained from an adult with rheumatoid arthritis. The sequenced sample was CD8+ T cells sorted from blood.

CDR3 coding DNA: TGTGCCAGTAGTATAGGAGGACAGCTTCAAGAGACCCAGTACTTC. Translation gives CASSIGGQLQETQYF. V is TRBV19 and J is TRBJ2-5; tentatively, D is TRBD1 (6 bases). With 1 base removed from V and 2 bases from J, the gap between germline ends came to 11 bases. CDR1 LNHDA and CDR2 SQIVND come from the germline V gene (reference sequence). CDR3 length equals 15 residues.